The entry below gives a single T cell receptor (beta chain) sequence along with its context. Its cognate antigen is unknown. Drawn from each donor were roughly 10 milliliters of peripheral blood. The sample originates from a study of blood T cells in healthy people across ages. Using a J-beta primer mix together with a sample-barcoded 5' primer, a second PCR was run for about 6 to 11 cycles. TCRdb re-called the 5' RACE reads through MiXCR, storing one row per CDR3 protein. The top ten hold around 4% of the sample, which has roughly 1.5 million distinct CDR3 sequences, approximately 39% seen once. Germline V gene lookup returns CDR1 SGHRS and CDR2 YFSETQ. The CDR3 runs to 15 residues. The V segment lost 3 bases and the J segment 1 base; nucleotides outside the gene matches: 4. Whole-study findings and limits: PBMCs went unsorted, and a conclusive naive versus antigen-experienced comparison was therefore prevented. Naive T cell percentage showed a strong correlation with the diversity of TCR beta. In long-lived donors, naive CD4+ cell counts and diversity exceeded those of aged donors.

This TCR was recovered from a woman aged 18 to 35 in good health. V is TRBV5-1 and J is TRBJ2-7; 10 nucleotides match TRBD2. Sequencing used blood. The CDR3 nucleotides are TGCGCCAGCAGCTGGGGGACTAGCGCTTCCTACGAGCAGTACTTC. As protein: CASSWGTSASYEQYF.